The clone carrying this TCR beta chain was observed a handful of times. Its antigen is currently unknown. Each sample had two DNA replicates, about 0.47 ug blood or around 1.5 ug tissue. Using immunoSEQ multiplex PCR, the repertoire was profiled, and TCRdb retains in-frame clones only, with some absent. The data show 60,000 to 80,000 clones, with more than 65% seen just once and around 3.4% held by the top ten. The sample comes from a study of early stage breast cancer tumors. Looking at the study overall: Among around 12 ER+/PR+/HER2- tumors, eight were ductal, four lobular.

The study's findings and limits: Most shared enriched TCRB sequences were commonly generated ones.

Sequencing input: blood. The receptor's source is a person between 55 and 69 years old with breast cancer.

CDR3 coding DNA: TGTGCCAGCAGCGTAGGAATAGGGGGCCTTACTGGAAACACCATATATTTT. Translation gives CASSVGIGGLTGNTIYF. The chain combines TRBV9 with TRBJ1-3, with 7 bases aligning to TRBD1. The CDR3 has 17 amino acids. The trim removed 0 bases at V and 2 bases at J, leaving 8 bases unmatched. Germline loops: CDR1 SGDLS, CDR2 YYNGEE.